A single sample is the source of the 24 T cell receptor beta chains below, sequenced in a study of blood T cell repertoires in COVID-19. Only in-frame clones appear in the TCRdb table, and some are missing; sequencing was by immunoSEQ multiplex PCR. Of 200,000 to 250,000 clones in the sample, approximately 89% were seen once. Specimen: PBMCs or T cells enriched from blood (not recorded which). The receptors were sampled from a woman in her 30s who had been exposed to COVID-19.

V is TRBV30 and J is TRBJ2-2; TRBD1 might be the D (7 bases). This CDR3 spans 13 amino acids. Germline CDR1 and CDR2: GTSNPN and SVGIG (reference sequence). Trimming pared 3 bases from V and 7 bases from J, leaving 12 bases between. The CDR3: CAWSRGTGGELFF. The CDR3, as DNA: TGTGCCTGGAGCAGGGGGACTGGCGGGGAGCTGTTTTTT.

The CDR3 reads CASSPTRQDVTGELFF. The CDR3 DNA sequence: TGTGCCAGCAGCCCCACCCGACAGGACGTCACCGGGGAGCTGTTTTTT. The chain employs TRBV7-3 and TRBJ2-2; D is possibly TRBD1 (6 bases). The CDR3 loop spans 16 amino acids. Germline V CDR1 and CDR2: SGHTA, FQGTGA. With 5 bases removed from V and 4 bases from J, the gap between germline ends came to 17 bases.

V is TRBV20-1 and J is TRBJ2-4, with D tentatively TRBD2 (6 bases). Trimming shortened V by 5 bases and J by 7 bases, and 15 bases separated the two germline ends. Per the germline V gene, CDR1 is DFQATT and CDR2 is SNEGSKA (reference sequence). The CDR3 is made up of 13 amino acids. Here the CDR3 DNA reads TGCAGTGCTTGTGAGGCGGGATTGAACATTCAGTACTTC. Translation: CSACEAGLNIQYF.

J is TRBJ2-1 and V is TRBV9, with 9 bases identical to TRBD2. Trimming removed 0 bases from V and 7 bases from J; junction bases left unmatched: 5. CDR1 SGDLS and CDR2 YYNGEE come from the germline V gene. This CDR3 comprises 15 residues. CDR3 loop: CASSVEASGKNEQFF. CDR3 in DNA: TGTGCCAGCAGCGTAGAGGCTAGCGGGAAGAATGAGCAGTTCTTC.

The chain joins TRBV28 to TRBJ1-3; D ambiguous. Trimming removed 2 bases from V and 0 bases from J, with 8 bases in between. The CDR3 is 15 residues long. Per the germline V gene, CDR1 is MDHEN and CDR2 is SYDVKM. CDR3 sequence reads: CASSLSGGSGNTIYF. CDR3 nucleotides: TGTGCCAGCAGTTTAAGCGGAGGCTCTGGAAACACCATATATTTT.

The V gene is TRBV7-8, the J gene TRBJ2-1; 7 bases map to TRBD1. J was trimmed by 4 bases and V by 1 base; bases with no gene match: 10. Germline V lookup: CDR1 SGHVS, CDR2 FQNEAQ. The CDR3 runs 17 residues. In nucleotides, the CDR3 is TGTGCCAGCAGCTTAGGACAGGGACGACGTCAGTACAATGAGCAGTTCTTC. Translating it yields CASSLGQGRRQYNEQFF.

The V gene is TRBV7-2, the J gene TRBJ1-1; TRBD1 matches at 12 bases. V lost 4 bases, J lost 4 bases, and 7 bases stayed unmatched. Germline-derived CDR1 and CDR2 are SGHTA and FQGNSA. The CDR3 sequence is 16 residues long. In DNA form, the CDR3 reads TGTGCCAGCAGCTCGCCGGGACAGGGGGCGATCACTGAAGCTTTCTTT. It translates to CASSSPGQGAITEAFF. Variable domain in full (rest from reference TRBV7-2 and TRBJ1-1): GAGVSQSPSNKVTEKGKDVELRCDPISGHTALYWYRQSLGQGLEFLIYFQGNSAPDKSGLPSDRFSAERTGGSVSTLTIQRTQQEDSAVYLCASSSPGQGAITEAFFGQGTRLTVV.

The gene calls are TRBV30 and TRBJ1-6, with a possible D match to TRBD1 (6 bases). Trimming shortened V by 8 bases and J by 6 bases, and 20 bases separated the two germline ends. Germline lookup yields CDR1 GTSNPN and CDR2 SVGIG (reference sequence). This CDR3 is 15 amino acids long. DNA of the CDR3: TGTGCCGGAGAACAACAGGGTCGAGTTAATTCACCCCTCCACTTT. This sequence encodes CAGEQQGRVNSPLHF. Full variable domain (outside the CDR3, taken from reference TRBV30 and TRBJ1-6): SQTIHQWPATLVQPVGSPLSLECTVEGTSNPNLYWYRQAAGRGLQLLFYSVGIGQISSEVPQNLSASRPQDRQFILSSKKLLLSDSGFYLCAGEQQGRVNSPLHFGNGTRLTVT.

Here the CDR3 reads CASSEAGLAPYEQYF. Here the CDR3 DNA reads TGTGCCAGCAGTGAAGCGGGACTAGCGCCCTACGAGCAGTACTTC. This chain joins TRBV2 and TRBJ2-7; 10 bases are shared with TRBD2. V was clipped by 0 bases and J by 2 bases; unmatched bases: 1. Germline CDR1 is SNHLY and CDR2 is FYNNEI. The CDR3 has 15 residues.

V gene TRBV25-1 combines with J gene TRBJ1-1, with D tentatively TRBD1 (6 bases). This CDR3 spans 13 amino acids. The ends were cut back, 5 bases at V and 9 bases at J, with 16 bases in the middle. The germline V gene encodes CDR1 MGHDK and CDR2 SYGVNS. In nucleotides, the CDR3 is TGTGCCAGCAGTCGGGGGGGACAATCTAAAGCTTTCTTT. This encodes CASSRGGQSKAFF.

The chain couples TRBV28 to TRBJ2-7, with D tentatively TRBD2 (6 bases). The CDR3 length is 14 residues. V lost 10 bases and J lost 1, with 17 bases in between. Germline V gives CDR1 MDHEN, CDR2 SYDVKM. The CDR3 is CATLGGGLSYEQYF. The CDR3 region has the DNA TGTGCCACCCTTGGGGGAGGACTTTCCTACGAGCAGTACTTC.

The gene calls are TRBV29-1 and TRBJ2-5, with D possibly TRBD1 on 6 matching bases. Germline CDR1 is SQVTM and CDR2 is ANQGSEA. Trimming stripped 4 bases from V and 5 bases from J, with 14 bases between. The CDR3 length is 13 residues. The CDR3, as DNA: TGCAGCGTTGGTACAGGGTATGGGGAGACCCAGTACTTC. Its protein is CSVGTGYGETQYF.

This clone was observed once. The V gene is TRBV6-5, the J gene TRBJ1-1; 7 bases fit TRBD1. Germline V CDR1 and CDR2: MNHEY, SVGAGI. The CDR3 runs 12 residues. V lost 6 bases to trimming and J lost 8 bases; unmatched junction nucleotides: 6. CDR3 sequence: CASSRTGGEAFF. Here the CDR3 DNA reads TGTGCCAGCAGCCGGACAGGTGGGGAAGCTTTCTTT.

The chain recombines TRBV6-2 or TRBV6-3 with TRBJ1-2; D not resolved. The CDR3 runs to 14 residues. Germline V gives CDR1 MNHEY, CDR2 SVGEGT. Trimming left V 5 bases short and J 5 bases short, with 15 bases between. The CDR3 protein is CASSGPAAQYGYTF. The CDR3 coding sequence is TGTGCCAGCAGTGGCCCAGCGGCTCAGTATGGCTACACCTTC.

The chain links TRBV29-1 to TRBJ2-7; 9 nucleotides match TRBD1. Losses at the gene ends were 1 base for V and 3 bases for J; bases not matched to a gene: 10. The length of the CDR3 is 16 residues. Germline values: CDR1 SQVTM, CDR2 ANQGSEA. The CDR3 nucleotides are TGCAGCGTTGAAGCCAACCCGACAGGGGGGGTCTACGAGCAGTACTTC. Amino acid sequence: CSVEANPTGGVYEQYF.

The rearrangement uses TRBV3-1 (or the pseudogene TRBV3-2) and TRBJ1-1; D is possibly TRBD1 (6 bases). The CDR3 extends over 12 amino acids. V lost 4 bases to trimming and J lost 5 bases, with 8 bases between them. Per the germline V gene, CDR1 is LGHDT and CDR2 is YNNKEL (reference sequence). CDR3 coding DNA: TGTGCCAGCAGCCCACAGGGAACTGAAGCTTTCTTT. It encodes CASSPQGTEAFF.

The V gene is TRBV20-1, the J gene TRBJ2-1; 7 bases match TRBD2. The V gene's germline CDR1 is DFQATT and CDR2 SNEGSKA (reference sequence). The length of the CDR3 is 11 residues. The ends lost 3 bases at V and 9 bases at J; junction bases unmatched: 2. The CDR3 is CSASGLVEQFF. The DNA for the CDR3 is TGCAGTGCTAGTGGACTAGTTGAGCAGTTCTTC.

The rearrangement links TRBV29-1 to TRBJ2-3, with TRBD1 as a possible D gene (6 bases). The CDR3 is 13 amino acids. Deletions cut 4 bases from V and 0 bases from J, with 8 bases between. Germline CDR1 SQVTM, CDR2 ANQGSEA. In DNA form, the CDR3 reads TGCAGCGTTGGGGGGACAAGCACAGATACGCAGTATTTT. Amino acid sequence: CSVGGTSTDTQYF.

This chain joins TRBV6-5 and TRBJ2-5; TRBD1 matches 9 bases. Germline assignment: CDR1 MNHEY and CDR2 SVGAGI. The CDR3 spans 14 residues. V lost 6 bases to trimming and J lost 5 bases; unmatched junction nucleotides: 7. CDR3 region: CASSRGQGTETQYF. The CDR3 DNA reads as TGTGCCAGCAGCCGGGGACAGGGCACGGAGACCCAGTACTTC.

V usage is TRBV6-5 and J usage is TRBJ2-7; a weak D match, TRBD2 (5 bases). Trimming removed 2 bases at V and 4 bases at J, with 12 bases between. Germline CDR1 MNHEY, CDR2 SVGAGI. The CDR3 loop spans 14 amino acids. CDR3 DNA sequence: TGTGCCAGCAGTTACGCCAGCGGCTTATACGAGCAGTACTTC. The encoded protein is CASSYASGLYEQYF.

The chain combines TRBV28 with TRBJ1-3; 7 bases align to TRBD1. CDR3 length: 15 residues. V was pared by 4 bases and J by 4 bases, with 7 bases of the junction left unmatched. The V gene's germline CDR1 is MDHEN and CDR2 SYDVKM. The CDR3 DNA is TGTGCCAGCAGTTCCTTCACGACAGGGGGAAACACCATATATTTT. It specifies CASSSFTTGGNTIYF.

The chain carries TRBV5-6 and TRBJ1-4; no reliable D call. The CDR3 totals 13 residues. V lost 3 bases and J 2 bases, leaving 5 bases between the germline ends. CDR1 SGHDT and CDR2 YYEEEE come from the germline V gene. The CDR3 DNA sequence: TGTGCCAGCAGCTCTGCGACTAATGAAAAACTGTTTTTT. It encodes CASSSATNEKLFF.

The genes are TRBV5-1 and TRBJ2-5; D is possibly TRBD2 (6 bases). This CDR3 region has 13 residues. Trimming pared 0 bases from V and 4 bases from J, leaving 7 bases between. In germline, CDR1 is SGHRS, CDR2 YFSETQ. The CDR3 sequence is CASSLGEVETQYF. The CDR3 nucleotides read TGCGCCAGCAGCTTGGGGGAGGTAGAGACCCAGTACTTC. The whole variable domain, remainder taken from reference TRBV5-1 and TRBJ2-5, is KAGVTQTPRYLIKTRGQQVTLSCSPISGHRSVSWYQQTPGQGLQFLFEYFSETQRNKGNFPGRFSGRQFSNSRSEMNVSTLELGDSALYLCASSLGEVETQYFGPGTRLLVL.

This chain uses TRBV7-6 with TRBJ2-2; TRBD1 matches at 11 bases. V trimming: 6 bases; J trimming: 2 bases; junction bases outside the gene matches: 5. Germline V gene lookup returns CDR1 SGHVS and CDR2 FNYEAQ. This CDR3 is 16 amino acids long. The CDR3 protein is CASRLRTGGNTGELFF. The CDR3 nucleotides are TGTGCCAGCAGACTCCGGACAGGGGGCAACACCGGGGAGCTGTTTTTT.